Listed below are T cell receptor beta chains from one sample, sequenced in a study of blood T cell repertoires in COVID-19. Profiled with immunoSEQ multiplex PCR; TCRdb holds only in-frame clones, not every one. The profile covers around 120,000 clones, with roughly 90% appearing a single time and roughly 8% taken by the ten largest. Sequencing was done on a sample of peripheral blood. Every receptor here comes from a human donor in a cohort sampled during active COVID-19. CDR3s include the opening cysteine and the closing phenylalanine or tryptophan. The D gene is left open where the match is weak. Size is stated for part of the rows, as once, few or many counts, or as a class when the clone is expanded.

CDR3 DNA: TGTGCCAGCAGTCTTTCCACCCACAGGAACACTGAAGCTTTCTTT; CDR3 protein: CASSLSTHRNTEAFF; D gene: -; CDR3 length: 15; J gene: TRBJ1-1; V gene: TRBV27; clone size: -
CDR3 DNA: TGTGCCAGCAGCCCTACGACAGGGGTTCCCTATGGCTACACCTTC; CDR3 protein: CASSPTTGVPYGYTF; D gene: TRBD1; CDR3 length: 15; J gene: TRBJ1-2; V gene: TRBV11-2; clone size: -
CDR3 DNA: TGTGCCAGCAGCCCATTACCCCAAAAGGGGCTAATGGATACGCAGTATTTT; CDR3 protein: CASSPLPQKGLMDTQYF; D gene: -; CDR3 length: 17; J gene: TRBJ2-3; V gene: TRBV7-9; clone size: few
CDR3 DNA: TGTGCCAGCAGCGTCCTATTAACCGGGACAGGCGCTGAGACCCAGTACTTC; CDR3 protein: CASSVLLTGTGAETQYF; D gene: TRBD1; CDR3 length: 17; J gene: TRBJ2-5; V gene: TRBV5-6; clone size: -
CDR3 DNA: TGTGCCAGCAGCCAGGGACAGGGGGACTACGAGCAGTACTTC; CDR3 protein: CASSQGQGDYEQYF; D gene: TRBD1; CDR3 length: 14; J gene: TRBJ2-7; V gene: TRBV7-9; clone size: -
CDR3 DNA: TGTGCCAGCAGTTACCGACTAGCGGTGTCCTACAATGAGCAGTTCTTC; CDR3 protein: CASSYRLAVSYNEQFF; D gene: TRBD2; CDR3 length: 16; J gene: TRBJ2-1; V gene: TRBV6-2/TRBV6-3; clone size: -
CDR3 DNA: TGTGCCAGCAGTGAATGGCAGGGGGTATACAATGAGCAGTTCTTC; CDR3 protein: CASSEWQGVYNEQFF; D gene: TRBD1; CDR3 length: 15; J gene: TRBJ2-1; V gene: TRBV25-1; clone size: -
CDR3 DNA: TGTGCCAGCAGCCCCAAGCCCACTTCCTACGAGCAGTACTTC; CDR3 protein: CASSPKPTSYEQYF; D gene: -; CDR3 length: 14; J gene: TRBJ2-7; V gene: TRBV7-9; clone size: few
CDR3 DNA: TGTGCCAGTAGTATAGGGGGAGGGGAAAGGGTCACAGATACGCAGTATTTT; CDR3 protein: CASSIGGGERVTDTQYF; D gene: TRBD2; CDR3 length: 17; J gene: TRBJ2-3; V gene: TRBV19; clone size: few
CDR3 DNA: TGCGCCAGCAGCCACAGGGATAGCAATCAGCCCCAGCATTTT; CDR3 protein: CASSHRDSNQPQHF; D gene: -; CDR3 length: 14; J gene: TRBJ1-5; V gene: TRBV23-1; clone size: -
CDR3 DNA: TGTGCCACCACGGCGGAGACAGGGGGCTTTACTAGCAATCAGCCCCAGCATTTT; CDR3 protein: CATTAETGGFTSNQPQHF; D gene: TRBD1; CDR3 length: 18; J gene: TRBJ1-5; V gene: TRBV24-1; clone size: once
CDR3 DNA: TGCGCCAGCAGCTTGGCCGGCGGGGTCTCACTGGATACGCAGTATTTT; CDR3 protein: CASSLAGGVSLDTQYF; D gene: -; CDR3 length: 16; J gene: TRBJ2-3; V gene: TRBV5-1; clone size: -
CDR3 DNA: TGTGCCAGCAGCTGGGCCATGTTAACTGAAGCTTTCTTT; CDR3 protein: CASSWAMLTEAFF; D gene: -; CDR3 length: 13; J gene: TRBJ1-1; V gene: TRBV5-6; clone size: once
CDR3 DNA: TGTGCCACCAGTGGGGCTAGCGGGAGGCAAGAGACCCAGTACTTC; CDR3 protein: CATSGASGRQETQYF; D gene: TRBD2; CDR3 length: 15; J gene: TRBJ2-5; V gene: TRBV24-1; clone size: -
CDR3 DNA: TGTGCCAGCACCGGCCGGGGTGGAAGGAAGAGCTCCTACAATGAGCAGTTCTTC; CDR3 protein: CASTGRGGRKSSYNEQFF; D gene: -; CDR3 length: 18; J gene: TRBJ2-1; V gene: TRBV11-2; clone size: once
CDR3 DNA: TGTGCCAGCAGTTTACCCGGGACTCCTACCCCCGGGGAGCTGTTTTTT; CDR3 protein: CASSLPGTPTPGELFF; D gene: -; CDR3 length: 16; J gene: TRBJ2-2; V gene: TRBV28; clone size: once
CDR3 DNA: TGTGCCACCAGCAGTCTAGCGGCACCCTACAATGAGCAGTTCTTC; CDR3 protein: CATSSLAAPYNEQFF; D gene: TRBD2; CDR3 length: 15; J gene: TRBJ2-1; V gene: TRBV15; clone size: -
CDR3 DNA: TGTGCCAGCCACGGCGGGACAGGGGACAATGAGCAGTTCTTC; CDR3 protein: CASHGGTGDNEQFF; D gene: TRBD1; CDR3 length: 14; J gene: TRBJ2-1; V gene: TRBV6-1; clone size: -
CDR3 DNA: TGCGCCAGCAGCTTGGAAGGCCCCGGGACAGGGGGTGAAAAACTGTTTTTT; CDR3 protein: CASSLEGPGTGGEKLFF; D gene: TRBD1; CDR3 length: 17; J gene: TRBJ1-4; V gene: TRBV5-1; clone size: few
CDR3 DNA: TGTGCCAGCAGCTATAGCGGGGCCATGGCCTACGAGCAGTACTTC; CDR3 protein: CASSYSGAMAYEQYF; D gene: TRBD2; CDR3 length: 15; J gene: TRBJ2-7; V gene: TRBV7-8; clone size: -
CDR3 DNA: TGTGCCAGCAGTTCCCCGGGATACGAGCAGTACTTC; CDR3 protein: CASSSPGYEQYF; D gene: -; CDR3 length: 12; J gene: TRBJ2-7; V gene: TRBV28; clone size: -
CDR3 DNA: TGTGCCAGCAGTCCCGAGGGACTTCTCGGAAATGAGCAGTTCTTC; CDR3 protein: CASSPEGLLGNEQFF; D gene: -; CDR3 length: 15; J gene: TRBJ2-1; V gene: TRBV2; clone size: -
CDR3 DNA: TGTGCCGGCGGCCGGGGAGGCTCCTACGAGCAGTACTTC; CDR3 protein: CAGGRGGSYEQYF; D gene: -; CDR3 length: 13; J gene: TRBJ2-7; V gene: TRBV11-2; clone size: -
CDR3 DNA: TGTGCCAGCAGCTCCATGGCGGGGGAACAAGAGACCCAGTACTTC; CDR3 protein: CASSSMAGEQETQYF; D gene: TRBD2; CDR3 length: 15; J gene: TRBJ2-5; V gene: TRBV11-2; clone size: -
CDR3 DNA: TGTGCCAGCAGCTTTCAGGCCGGGAACACTGAAGCTTTCTTT; CDR3 protein: CASSFQAGNTEAFF; D gene: -; CDR3 length: 14; J gene: TRBJ1-1; V gene: TRBV7-2; clone size: -
CDR3 DNA: TGTGCCAGCAGCTTGACAGATGAAGCTTTCTTT; CDR3 protein: CASSLTDEAFF; D gene: -; CDR3 length: 11; J gene: TRBJ1-1; V gene: TRBV7-9; clone size: -
CDR3 DNA: TGTGCCACCAGCTCGTCGGGCACCGGGGAGCTGTTTTTT; CDR3 protein: CATSSSGTGELFF; D gene: -; CDR3 length: 13; J gene: TRBJ2-2; V gene: TRBV24-1; clone size: -
CDR3 DNA: TGTGCCAGCAGCTCGAGGTGGGGCTACACCTTC; CDR3 protein: CASSSRWGYTF; D gene: -; CDR3 length: 11; J gene: TRBJ1-2; V gene: TRBV3-1/TRBV3-2; clone size: -
CDR3 DNA: TGTGCCAGTAGTACTGGGACTAGCGGGTCCTACGAGCAGTACTTC; CDR3 protein: CASSTGTSGSYEQYF; D gene: TRBD2; CDR3 length: 15; J gene: TRBJ2-7; V gene: TRBV19; clone size: -
CDR3 DNA: TGCAGCGTTGTTAGCCTGACTTCGGGGGAGCAGTACTTC; CDR3 protein: CSVVSLTSGEQYF; D gene: -; CDR3 length: 13; J gene: TRBJ2-7; V gene: TRBV29-1; clone size: -
CDR3 DNA: TGTGCCAGCTCACCTCAACCGGGACAGGGCTACGAGCAGTACTTC; CDR3 protein: CASSPQPGQGYEQYF; D gene: TRBD1; CDR3 length: 15; J gene: TRBJ2-7; V gene: TRBV18; clone size: -
CDR3 DNA: TGTGCCACCAGCAGAGATATTCACGGGGTAGGGTACAATGAGCAGTTCTTC; CDR3 protein: CATSRDIHGVGYNEQFF; D gene: -; CDR3 length: 17; J gene: TRBJ2-1; V gene: TRBV15; clone size: once
CDR3 DNA: TGTGCCTGGATTACAGGGTTTAACACTGAAGCTTTCTTT; CDR3 protein: CAWITGFNTEAFF; D gene: -; CDR3 length: 13; J gene: TRBJ1-1; V gene: TRBV30; clone size: -
CDR3 DNA: TGCGCCAGCAGCTTGGGGCTAGCGGGATCAGATACGCAGTATTTT; CDR3 protein: CASSLGLAGSDTQYF; D gene: TRBD2; CDR3 length: 15; J gene: TRBJ2-3; V gene: TRBV5-1; clone size: -
CDR3 DNA: TGCGCCAGCAGCTCGGGACAGTGGCCCGGGGAGCTGTTTTTT; CDR3 protein: CASSSGQWPGELFF; D gene: TRBD1; CDR3 length: 14; J gene: TRBJ2-2; V gene: TRBV5-1; clone size: -
CDR3 DNA: TGTGCCAGCAGCCATGGAGTCCGGGGCACTGAAGCTTTCTTT; CDR3 protein: CASSHGVRGTEAFF; D gene: -; CDR3 length: 14; J gene: TRBJ1-1; V gene: TRBV14; clone size: -
CDR3 DNA: TGTGCCAGCAGCCAAGTTTTGGAGAGCCTCTCTGGGGCCAACGTCCTGACTTTC; CDR3 protein: CASSQVLESLSGANVLTF; D gene: -; CDR3 length: 18; J gene: TRBJ2-6; V gene: TRBV14; clone size: -